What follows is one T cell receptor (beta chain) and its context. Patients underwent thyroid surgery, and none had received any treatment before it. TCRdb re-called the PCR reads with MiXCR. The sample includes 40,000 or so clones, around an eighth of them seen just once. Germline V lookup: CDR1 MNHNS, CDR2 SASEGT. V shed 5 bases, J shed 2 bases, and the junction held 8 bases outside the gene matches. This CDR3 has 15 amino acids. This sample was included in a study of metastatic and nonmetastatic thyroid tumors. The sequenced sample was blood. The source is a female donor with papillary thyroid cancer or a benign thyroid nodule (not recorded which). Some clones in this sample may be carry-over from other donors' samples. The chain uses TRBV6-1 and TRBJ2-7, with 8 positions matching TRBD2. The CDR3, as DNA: TGTGCCAGCAGTAGACTAACGGGAGGGACCTACGAGCAGTACTTC. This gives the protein CASSRLTGGTYEQYF.